This T cell receptor (beta chain) emerged from a study of blood T cell repertoires in COVID-19. J was trimmed by 3 bases and V by 3 bases; bases with no gene match: 18. CDR1 is SEHNR, CDR2 FQNEAQ, per germline (reference sequence). CDR3 size: 19 residues. The method was immunoSEQ multiplex PCR; TCRdb's version includes in-frame clones alone and lacks a portion of them. The sample lists fewer than 350,000 clones; 70% to 90% were seen once. The sequenced material came from peripheral blood. The rearrangement links TRBV7-9 to TRBJ2-3; 7 nucleotides line up with TRBD1. The TCR was taken from a woman in her twenties or thirties with COVID-19, enrolled during active disease. The CDR3 protein is CASSFTEWGRGLVTDTQYF. The CDR3 nucleotides are TGTGCCAGCAGCTTTACGGAATGGGGCAGGGGGTTAGTAACAGATACGCAGTATTTT.